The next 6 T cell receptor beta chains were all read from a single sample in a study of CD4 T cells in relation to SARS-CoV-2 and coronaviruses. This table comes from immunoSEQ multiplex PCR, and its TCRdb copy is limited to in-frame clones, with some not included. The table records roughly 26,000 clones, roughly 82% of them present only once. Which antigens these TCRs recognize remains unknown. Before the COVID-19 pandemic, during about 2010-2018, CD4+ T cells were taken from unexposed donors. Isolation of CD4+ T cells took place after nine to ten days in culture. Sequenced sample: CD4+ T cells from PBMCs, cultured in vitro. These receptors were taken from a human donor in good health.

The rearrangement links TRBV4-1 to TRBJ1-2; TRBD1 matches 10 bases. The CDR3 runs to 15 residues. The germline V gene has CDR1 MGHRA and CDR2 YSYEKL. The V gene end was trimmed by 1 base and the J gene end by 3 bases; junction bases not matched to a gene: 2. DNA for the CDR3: TGCGCCAGCAGCCAAGGACAGGGGGCGGACTATGGCTACACCTTC. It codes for CASSQGQGADYGYTF.

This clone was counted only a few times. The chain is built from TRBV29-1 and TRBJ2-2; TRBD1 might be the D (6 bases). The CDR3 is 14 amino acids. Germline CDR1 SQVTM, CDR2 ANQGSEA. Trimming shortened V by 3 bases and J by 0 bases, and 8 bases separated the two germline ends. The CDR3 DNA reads TGCAGCGTTGATGGGGGCTCGAACACCGGGGAGCTGTTTTTT. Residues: CSVDGGSNTGELFF.

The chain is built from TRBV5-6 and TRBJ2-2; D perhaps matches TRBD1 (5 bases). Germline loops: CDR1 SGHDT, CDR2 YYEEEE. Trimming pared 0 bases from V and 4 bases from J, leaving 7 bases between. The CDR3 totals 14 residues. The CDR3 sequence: CASSLGQLTGELFF. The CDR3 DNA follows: TGTGCCAGCAGCTTGGGACAGCTCACCGGGGAGCTGTTTTTT.

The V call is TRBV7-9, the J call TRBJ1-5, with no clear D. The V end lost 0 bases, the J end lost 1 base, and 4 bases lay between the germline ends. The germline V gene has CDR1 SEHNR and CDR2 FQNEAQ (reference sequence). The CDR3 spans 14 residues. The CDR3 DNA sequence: TGTGCCAGCAGCTTAGCAGGGAGCAATCAGCCCCAGCATTTT. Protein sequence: CASSLAGSNQPQHF.

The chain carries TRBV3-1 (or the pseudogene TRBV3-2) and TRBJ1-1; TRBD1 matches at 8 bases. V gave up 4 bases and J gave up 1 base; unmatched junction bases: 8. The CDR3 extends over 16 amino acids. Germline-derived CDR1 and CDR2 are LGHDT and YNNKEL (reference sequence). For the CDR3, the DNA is TGTGCCAGCAGCCCCGCAGGGGGCTCGGGGAACACTGAAGCTTTCTTT. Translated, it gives CASSPAGGSGNTEAFF.

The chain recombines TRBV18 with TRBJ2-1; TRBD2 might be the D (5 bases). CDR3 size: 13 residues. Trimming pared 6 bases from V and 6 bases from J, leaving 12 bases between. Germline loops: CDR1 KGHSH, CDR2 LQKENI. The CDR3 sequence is CASSPSLGNEQFF. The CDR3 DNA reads TGTGCCAGCTCCCCTAGCTTGGGCAATGAGCAGTTCTTC.